These 17 T cell receptor beta chains came from one sample sequenced in a study of CD8 T cells in ankylosing spondylitis. Findings and caveats of the study: What appeared characteristic of ankylosing spondylitis blood was a TCR beta motif of under 10 highly homologous variants.

Their cognate antigens are unknown. TCRdb redid the calling of the 5' RACE reads with MiXCR, one entry per CDR3 protein. The sample yields about 450,000 distinct CDR3 sequences, about 24% seen once. Sample: blood, either unsorted or a sorted T cell fraction (not recorded which). Every receptor here comes from a male donor with ankylosing spondylitis.

This clonotype has a count of ten or more. This chain connects TRBV20-1 to TRBJ1-1; D call uncertain. CDR1 and CDR2 from the germline V gene are DFQATT and SNEGSKA (reference sequence). Deletions cut 7 bases from V and 0 bases from J, with 9 bases between. The CDR3 consists of 12 residues. CDR3 nucleotides: TGCAGTGAAACCCCCATGAACACTGAAGCTTTCTTT. Its translation: CSETPMNTEAFF.

This clonotype was detected a few times. The J gene is TRBJ1-5, the V gene TRBV12-3 or TRBV12-4; no clear D gene. The CDR3 is 13 residues long. The V and J ends lost 1 base and 4 bases respectively, with 5 bases between them. The CDR3 here is CASSLGKNQPQHF. CDR3 nucleotides: TGTGCCAGCAGTTTAGGGAAAAATCAGCCCCAGCATTTT.

The table lists this clonotype with a few counts. The V call is TRBV5-1, the J call TRBJ2-1; 9 bases line up with TRBD2. Germline CDR1 reads SGHRS; CDR2 reads YFSETQ. The length of the CDR3 is 13 residues. J gave up 9 bases and V 4 bases, and 5 bases lay outside the gene matches. The CDR3 DNA follows: TGCGCCAGCAGCGTTAGCGGGAGTCCTGAGCAGTTCTTC. Translated: CASSVSGSPEQFF. Complete variable domain (other parts from reference TRBV5-1 and TRBJ2-1): KAGVTQTPRYLIKTRGQQVTLSCSPISGHRSVSWYQQTPGQGLQFLFEYFSETQRNKGNFPGRFSGRQFSNSRSEMNVSTLELGDSALYLCASSVSGSPEQFFGPGTRLTVL.

This clonotype was recorded many times. The CDR3 nucleotides are TGCGCCAGCAGCACGATGAGCTCCTACAATGAGCAGTTCTTC. It encodes CASSTMSSYNEQFF. This chain connects TRBV5-1 to TRBJ2-1; D unresolved. Germline assignment: CDR1 SGHRS and CDR2 YFSETQ. V lost 4 bases and J lost 0, with 8 bases in between. CDR3 length: 14 amino acids.

The rearrangement joins TRBV20-1 to TRBJ2-3, with D perhaps matching TRBD1 (5 bases). Germline V lookup: CDR1 DFQATT, CDR2 SNEGSKA (reference sequence). The CDR3 extends over 15 amino acids. The V gene lost 5 bases and the J gene lost 0 bases, with 15 bases spanning the gap. Here the CDR3 DNA reads TGCAGTGCTCCCCCTCTGACAGCTAGCACAGATACGCAGTATTTT. Encoded protein: CSAPPLTASTDTQYF.

The sample holds a few counts of this clonotype. The rearrangement links TRBV7-9 to TRBJ1-6, with TRBD1 matching over 8 bases. Germline trimming cut 9 bases from V and 5 bases from J; bases unmatched to any gene: 3. Germline V lookup: CDR1 SEHNR, CDR2 FQNEAQ (reference sequence). The CDR3 runs 13 residues. Here the CDR3 DNA reads TGTGCCAGTGAGGACAGGGATAATTCACCCCTCCACTTT. Translation: CASEDRDNSPLHF.

This clonotype was seen a few times. V and J are TRBV3-1 and TRBJ2-6, with a tentative D call TRBD1 (5 bases). This CDR3 contains 17 residues. CDR1 LGHDT and CDR2 YNNKEL come from the germline V gene (reference sequence). V was clipped by 1 base and J by 2 bases, with 12 bases between them. The CDR3 region is CASSQGLSGTGANVLTF. The CDR3 DNA reads TGTGCCAGCAGCCAAGGTTTGTCAGGGACTGGGGCCAACGTCCTGACTTTC.

The rearrangement uses TRBV4-2 and TRBJ2-7; 14 nucleotides match TRBD2. CDR3 length: 15 amino acids. Per germline, CDR1 LGHNA and CDR2 YNFKEQ. Trimming took 4 bases from V and 3 from J; bases not matched to a gene: 2. CDR3 sequence reads: CASSPGTSGSYEQYF. CDR3 coding DNA: TGTGCCAGCAGCCCCGGGACTAGCGGGAGCTACGAGCAGTACTTC.

The chain has TRBV12-3 or TRBV12-4 and TRBJ2-1; no clear D gene. The CDR3 has 12 residues. The V gene lost 2 bases and the J gene lost 4 bases, with 3 bases spanning the gap. The CDR3 spells CASSLPYNEQFF. The CDR3 coding sequence is TGTGCCAGCAGTTTACCGTACAATGAGCAGTTCTTC.

The genes are TRBV7-2 and TRBJ2-1; no firm D call. Trimming took 0 bases from V and 4 from J, leaving 10 bases between them. The CDR3 consists of 15 residues. The germline V gene has CDR1 SGHTA and CDR2 FQGNSA. This chain's CDR3 is CASSLASPSYNEQFF. CDR3 DNA: TGTGCCAGCAGCTTAGCCTCCCCTAGTTACAATGAGCAGTTCTTC.

This chain uses TRBV27 with TRBJ2-5; either TRBD1 or TRBD2 may supply D (5 bases each). Between the trimmed V and J ends, which lost 8 bases and 4 bases, there was a span of 11 bases. This CDR3 spans 12 amino acids. Germline CDR1 and CDR2: MNHEY and SMNVEV (reference sequence). The CDR3 nucleotides read TGTGCCAGCGGCCGGGGCTTAGAGACCCAGTACTTC. Its translation is CASGRGLETQYF.

The J gene is TRBJ2-1, the V gene TRBV11-2; TRBD2 matches at 11 bases. Germline CDR1 is SGHAT and CDR2 is FQNNGV. The CDR3 length is 16 residues. Losses at the gene ends were 1 base for V and 3 bases for J; bases not matched to a gene: 2. CDR3 coding DNA: TGTGCCAGCAGCTTAGCAGGACTAGCGGGCTACAATGAGCAGTTCTTC. Translating it yields CASSLAGLAGYNEQFF.

This clonotype was seen a handful of times. The chain links TRBV12-3 or TRBV12-4 to TRBJ2-2; the D is unclear. Trimming pared 4 bases from V and 8 bases from J, leaving 5 bases between. The CDR3 consists of 11 residues. The chain's CDR3 is CASSSMGELFF. DNA of the CDR3: TGTGCCAGCAGTTCCATGGGGGAGCTGTTTTTT.

The rearrangement joins TRBV27 to TRBJ2-1; TRBD2 is a possible D gene (6 bases). Trimming took off 2 bases at V and 1 base at J, with 12 bases between the two ends. The germline V gene encodes CDR1 MNHEY and CDR2 SMNVEV (reference sequence). The CDR3 contains 16 residues. DNA for the CDR3: TGTGCCAGCAGTTTAATCAGCGGGTTATCCTACAATGAGCAGTTCTTC. This sequence encodes CASSLISGLSYNEQFF.

The V call is TRBV18, the J call TRBJ2-7; the D gene is possibly TRBD1 (5 bases). The germline V and J ends were trimmed by 2 bases and 5 bases, with 10 bases remaining between them. The CDR3 is made up of 13 amino acids. Germline loops: CDR1 KGHSH, CDR2 LQKENI. The CDR3 is CASSPRARDEQYF. The CDR3 DNA reads TGTGCCAGCTCACCAAGGGCCAGGGACGAGCAGTACTTC. Complete variable domain (other parts from reference TRBV18 and TRBJ2-7): NAGVMQNPRHLVRRRGQEARLRCSPMKGHSHVYWYRQLPEEGLKFMVYLQKENIIDESGMPKERFSAEFPKEGPSILRIQQVVRGDSAAYFCASSPRARDEQYFGPGTRLTVT.

There are a few counts of this clonotype. The chain carries TRBV7-9 and TRBJ2-1; D gene ambiguous. CDR1 SEHNR and CDR2 FQNEAQ come from the germline V gene (reference sequence). This CDR3 region has 14 residues. The V end lost 1 base, the J end lost 5 bases, and 9 bases lay between the germline ends. This chain's CDR3 is CASSLVADNNEQFF. The CDR3, as DNA: TGTGCCAGCAGCTTAGTCGCGGATAACAATGAGCAGTTCTTC.

CDR3 bases: TGTGCCAGCAGTTTGGACAGGTTTAGGCAGTACGTC. Amino acids: CASSLDRFRQYV. This chain joins TRBV12-3 or TRBV12-4 and TRBJ2-7; TRBD1 matches at 7 bases. CDR3 length: 12 amino acids. V shed 3 bases, J shed 9 bases, and the junction held 5 bases outside the gene matches.